This TCR beta chain was captured by sequencing in a study of blood T cell repertoires in COVID-19. Overall study context: Samples came from the United States, Italy and Spain, spanning acute and convalescent COVID-19. Nucleic acid was either cDNA or gDNA, and it came from T cells, B-cell-depleted T cells, or PBMCs.

V dropped 6 bases and J dropped 3 bases, with 9 bases sitting between them. The CDR3 totals 13 residues. This clone was detected only once. Source study methods: Reference gene primer amplification gave estimated nucleated cell counts. Some clones are missing from TCRdb's copy, which holds only in-frame ones; the method was immunoSEQ multiplex PCR. The DNA was the basis for D and trimming; V, J and clone size are from that table. The sample has 49,000 or so clones; approximately 88% are singletons. What was sequenced was peripheral blood. The chain recombines TRBV6-7 with TRBJ1-3; D is perhaps TRBD1 (6 bases). TRBV6-7 is flagged as an ORF with uncertain function. This TCR derives from a man in his fifties or sixties with acute or convalescent COVID-19. CDR3 amino acids: CASRQGVGNTIYF. Here the CDR3 DNA reads TGTGCCAGCAGACAGGGCGTTGGAAACACCATATATTTT.